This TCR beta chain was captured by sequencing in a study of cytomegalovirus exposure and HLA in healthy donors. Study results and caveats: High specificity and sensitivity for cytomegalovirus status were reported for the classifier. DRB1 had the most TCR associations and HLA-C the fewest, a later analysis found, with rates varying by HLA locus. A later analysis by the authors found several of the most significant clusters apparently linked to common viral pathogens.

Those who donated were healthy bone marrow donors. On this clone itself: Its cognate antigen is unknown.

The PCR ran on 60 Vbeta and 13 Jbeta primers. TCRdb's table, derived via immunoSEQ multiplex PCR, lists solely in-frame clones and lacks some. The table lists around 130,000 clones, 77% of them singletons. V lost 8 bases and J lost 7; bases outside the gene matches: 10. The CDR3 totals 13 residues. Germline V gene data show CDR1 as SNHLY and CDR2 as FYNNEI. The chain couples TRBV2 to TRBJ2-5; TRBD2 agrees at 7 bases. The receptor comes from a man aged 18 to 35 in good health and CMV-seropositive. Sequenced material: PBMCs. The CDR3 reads CASVGTNSGTQYF. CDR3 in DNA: TGTGCCAGCGTCGGGACTAACAGTGGGACCCAGTACTTC.